The T cell receptor (beta chain) described here comes from a study of cytomegalovirus exposure and HLA in healthy donors. Measured with immunoSEQ multiplex PCR; TCRdb has only the in-frame clones, and not every one. The table shows approximately 200,000 clones, with approximately 86% occurring only once. Germline-derived CDR1 and CDR2 are MGHDK and SYGVNS. The CDR3 is 15 residues long. The germline V and J ends were trimmed by 3 bases and 3 bases, with 13 bases remaining between them. The V call is TRBV25-1, the J call TRBJ2-3; D might be TRBD2 (5 bases). This TCR was recovered from a woman between 18 and 29 years old in good health and CMV-seronegative. The sequenced sample consisted of PBMCs. CDR3 region: CASSEASGETDTQYF. Written as DNA, the CDR3 is TGTGCCAGCAGTGAGGCTAGTGGGGAGACAGATACGCAGTATTTT.